The 8 T cell receptor beta chains reported below all come from one sample, sequenced in a study of blood T cell repertoires in COVID-19. The repertoire was sequenced with immunoSEQ multiplex PCR; TCRdb's copy has only in-frame clones and lacks some. The sample has roughly 250,000 clones; 70% to 90% are singletons. The sequenced material came from peripheral blood. These receptors were obtained from a woman in her 40s with acute or convalescent COVID-19.

The genes are TRBV9 and TRBJ1-4; D may be TRBD1 (5 bases). Germline V lookup: CDR1 SGDLS, CDR2 YYNGEE. This CDR3 is 13 amino acids long. The V end was cut by 0 bases, the J end by 10 bases, with 10 bases between. CDR3 in amino acids: CASSVGSGGKLFF. As DNA, the CDR3 is TGTGCCAGCAGCGTAGGGAGCGGGGGAAAACTGTTTTTT.

V is TRBV4-2 and J is TRBJ2-5; TRBD2 matches at 14 bases. Germline CDR1 is LGHNA and CDR2 is YNFKEQ. There are 20 residues in the CDR3. V was pared by 1 base and J by 5 bases, with 15 bases of the junction left unmatched. The CDR3 loop reads CASSQVPGLAGDRDPETQYF. CDR3 bases: TGTGCCAGCAGCCAAGTCCCGGGACTAGCGGGGGATCGGGACCCGGAGACCCAGTACTTC.

The chain links TRBV19 to TRBJ1-2; 7 bases align to TRBD1. The CDR3 consists of 18 residues. The J segment lost 7 bases and the V segment lost 0 bases, leaving 17 bases of the junction unmatched. The germline V gene has CDR1 LNHDA and CDR2 SQIVND (reference sequence). For the CDR3, the DNA is TGTGCCAGTAGTATAGATTTTGGTGGGCGACAGGGTCACTCTGGCTACACCTTC. Translating gives CASSIDFGGRQGHSGYTF. The full variable domain, rest sourced from reference TRBV19 and TRBJ1-2, is DGGITQSPKYLFRKEGQNVTLSCEQNLNHDAMYWYRQDPGQGLRLIYYSQIVNDFQKGDIAEGYSVSREKKESFPLTVTSAQKNPTAFYLCASSIDFGGRQGHSGYTFGSGTRLTVV.

This clone was recorded only once. The genes are TRBV9 and TRBJ1-2; TRBD1 is a possible D gene (5 bases). Germline lookup yields CDR1 SGDLS and CDR2 YYNGEE. The V end lost 4 bases, the J end lost 2 bases, and 12 bases lay between the germline ends. The CDR3 sequence is 14 residues long. The CDR3 protein is CASSPARANYGYTF. In nucleotides, the CDR3 is TGTGCCAGCAGCCCAGCCAGGGCAAACTATGGCTACACCTTC.

The rearrangement uses TRBV6-6 and TRBJ1-1; 8 bases are a match to TRBD1. Trimming took 5 bases from V and 4 from J; bases not matched to a gene: 3. The CDR3 contains 13 residues. In germline, CDR1 is MNHNY, CDR2 SVGAGI (reference sequence). CDR3 coding DNA: TGTGCCAGCAGTCTACAGGGGGGCACTGAAGCTTTCTTT. Translation: CASSLQGGTEAFF.

The J gene is TRBJ1-2, the V gene TRBV6-1, with 8 positions matching TRBD1. The CDR3 loop spans 16 amino acids. After removal of 2 bases from V and 1 base from J, the junction contained 6 bases not matched to a gene. Germline-derived CDR1 and CDR2 are MNHNS and SASEGT. The CDR3 is CASSEPGQARNYGYTF. In nucleotides, the CDR3 is TGTGCCAGCAGTGAACCGGGACAGGCCCGTAACTATGGCTACACCTTC.

This chain joins TRBV29-1 and TRBJ1-2; TRBD1 matches 11 bases. The length of the CDR3 is 15 residues. Germline assignment: CDR1 SQVTM and CDR2 ANQGSEA. V lost 5 bases, J lost 5 bases, and 10 bases stayed unmatched. In DNA, the CDR3 is TGCAGCGTTCCCCTCCGGGACAGGGGGGTATATGGCTACACCTTC. Its protein product is CSVPLRDRGVYGYTF. Full variable domain (rest looked up from reference TRBV29-1 and TRBJ1-2): SAVISQKPSRDICQRGTSLTIQCQVDSQVTMMFWYRQQPGQSLTLIATANQGSEATYESGFVIDKFPISRPNLTFSTLTVSNMSPEDSSIYLCSVPLRDRGVYGYTFGSGTRLTVV.

This clone was seen only once. The J gene is TRBJ2-1, the V gene TRBV5-6, with TRBD2 as a possible D gene (5 bases). CDR1 is SGHDT and CDR2 is YYEEEE in the germline V gene. V lost 2 bases, J lost 0 bases, and 15 bases lay in between. This CDR3 contains 17 residues. The CDR3 DNA follows: TGTGCCAGCAGCTTCCTACTAGATCCCGACTCCTACAATGAGCAGTTCTTC. This sequence encodes CASSFLLDPDSYNEQFF.